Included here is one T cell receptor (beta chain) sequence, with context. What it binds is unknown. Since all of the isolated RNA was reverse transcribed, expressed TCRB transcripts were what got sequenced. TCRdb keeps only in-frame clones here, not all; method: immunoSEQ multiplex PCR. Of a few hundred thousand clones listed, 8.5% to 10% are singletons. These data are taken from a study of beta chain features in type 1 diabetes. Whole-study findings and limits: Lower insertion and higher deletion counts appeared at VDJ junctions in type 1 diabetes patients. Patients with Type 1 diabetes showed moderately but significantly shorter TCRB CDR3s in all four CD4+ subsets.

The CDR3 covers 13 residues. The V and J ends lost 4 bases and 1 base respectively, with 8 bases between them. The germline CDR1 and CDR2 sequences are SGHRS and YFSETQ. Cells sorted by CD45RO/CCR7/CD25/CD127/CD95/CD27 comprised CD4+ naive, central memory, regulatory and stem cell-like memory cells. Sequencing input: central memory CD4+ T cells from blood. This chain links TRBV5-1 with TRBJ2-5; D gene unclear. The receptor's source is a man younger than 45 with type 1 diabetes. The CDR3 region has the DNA TGCGCCAGCAGCCCACGTCTCCAAGAGACCCAGTACTTC. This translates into CASSPRLQETQYF.